A selection of T cell receptor beta chains follows, all from one sample in a study of graft-versus-host responses after intestinal transplantation. Here immunoSEQ multiplex PCR was the method, and the copy in TCRdb shows in-frame clones only, minus some. The data hold 75,000 to 100,000 clones, with 80% to 95% observed a single time. Antigens of these TCRs are unknown. Sequencing was performed on unstimulated CD8+ T cells sorted from spleen or lymph node cells, taken before intestinal transplant. The receptor source for this set is a human donor who received an intestinal transplant. CDR3s include the opening cysteine and the closing phenylalanine or tryptophan. A D gene is named only where the DNA matches it firmly. Size tells how often a clone was seen (once, few, many) or the class of an expanded clone, and some rows leave it out.

J | size | V | D | CDR3 | DNA
TRBJ2-3 | . | TRBV4-2 | TRBD2 | CASSQGGAGEKESTDTQYF | TGTGCCAGCAGCCAAGGAGGGGCGGGGGAGAAGGAAAGCACAGATACGCAGTATTTT
TRBJ1-1 | . | TRBV12-5 | . | CASVTGMNTEAFF | TGTGCTAGTGTTACAGGGATGAACACTGAAGCTTTCTTT
TRBJ2-3 | . | TRBV4-3 | . | CASSPRDVGTDTQYF | TGCGCCAGCAGCCCGCGGGACGTCGGCACAGATACGCAGTATTTT
TRBJ2-2 | . | TRBV7-6 | TRBD1 | CASSLATGGSDTGELFF | TGTGCCAGCAGCTTAGCCACAGGGGGCTCGGACACCGGGGAGCTGTTTTTT
TRBJ2-7 | . | TRBV14 | . | CASSLQGYYEQYF | TGTGCCAGCAGCCTACAGGGATATTACGAGCAGTACTTC
TRBJ1-4 | . | TRBV9 | TRBD1 | CASSPYPGTGNEKLFF | TGTGCCAGCAGCCCCTACCCCGGGACAGGGAATGAAAAACTGTTTTTT
TRBJ2-7 | . | TRBV5-1 | . | CASNPVEGPGSSGYEQYF | TGCGCCAGCAACCCGGTTGAGGGGCCCGGGAGCTCGGGCTACGAGCAGTACTTC
TRBJ2-7 | . | TRBV4-1 | . | CASSQENFRESRYEQYF | TGCGCCAGCAGCCAAGAAAATTTTCGGGAGTCTCGATACGAGCAGTACTTC
TRBJ2-2 | . | TRBV4-2 | . | CASSQDFEGAGELFF | TGTGCCAGCAGCCAAGACTTTGAGGGAGCCGGGGAGCTGTTTTTT
TRBJ2-1 | once | TRBV5-4 | . | CASSPRDNNYNEQFF | TGTGCCAGCAGCCCCCGGGACAACAACTACAATGAGCAGTTCTTC
TRBJ1-5 | . | TRBV6-5 | TRBD1 | CASSHQGGRNQPQHF | TGTGCCAGCAGTCACCAGGGGGGTCGCAATCAGCCCCAGCATTTT
TRBJ1-1 | once | TRBV19 | . | CASRVGRGTEAFF | TGTGCCAGTAGAGTGGGCAGGGGCACTGAAGCTTTCTTT
TRBJ2-7 | . | TRBV30 | TRBD1 | CAWSIGQGSNEQYF | TGTGCCTGGAGTATAGGACAGGGCAGCAACGAGCAGTACTTC
TRBJ2-2 | . | TRBV5-8 | TRBD1 | CATRDRGRDTGELFF | TGTGCTACCCGGGACAGGGGGCGAGACACCGGGGAGCTGTTTTTT
TRBJ1-2 | . | TRBV12-5 | . | CASADRGYGYTF | TGTGCTAGTGCGGACCGGGGGTATGGCTACACCTTC
TRBJ2-7 | . | TRBV27 | TRBD2 | CASRIAGGPGEQYF | TGTGCCAGCAGGATAGCGGGAGGGCCGGGAGAGCAGTACTTC
TRBJ2-7 | . | TRBV13 | . | CASSLGGDYEQYF | TGTGCCAGCAGCTTAGGTGGAGACTACGAGCAGTACTTC
TRBJ2-2 | . | TRBV30 | . | CAWGREDGPAGELFF | TGTGCCTGGGGCCGGGAAGACGGGCCGGCCGGGGAGCTGTTTTTT
TRBJ2-1 | once | TRBV9 | TRBD2 | CASSAGPLAGRYNEQFF | TGTGCCAGCAGCGCCGGCCCACTAGCGGGAAGATACAATGAGCAGTTCTTC
TRBJ1-5 | . | TRBV27 | . | CASSLMGPVNQPQHF | TGTGCCAGCAGTTTAATGGGGCCCGTAAATCAGCCCCAGCATTTT
TRBJ1-1 | . | TRBV4-1 | TRBD1 | CASSQLPGQGAAF | TGCGCCAGCAGCCAACTCCCGGGACAGGGGGCTGCTTTT
TRBJ1-2 | . | TRBV5-1 | . | CASSPERQRTYGYTF | TGCGCCAGCAGCCCAGAAAGACAGAGGACCTATGGCTACACCTTC
TRBJ2-5 | . | TRBV10-2 | . | CASSESTAQETQYF | TGCGCCAGCAGTGAATCAACAGCCCAAGAGACCCAGTACTTC
TRBJ1-2 | . | TRBV28 | TRBD1 | CASSLYRGGNYGYTF | TGTGCCAGCAGTTTATACAGGGGCGGCAACTATGGCTACACCTTC
TRBJ2-7 | . | TRBV27 | TRBD1 | CASSASPGTGGLVAYDEQYF | TGTGCCAGCAGTGCGAGCCCCGGGACAGGGGGCCTAGTAGCCTACGACGAGCAGTACTTC
TRBJ1-3 | . | TRBV13 | . | CASSPTGSGNTIYF | TGTGCCAGCAGCCCCACAGGGTCTGGAAACACCATATATTTT
TRBJ1-1 | . | TRBV29-1 | . | CSVQGWTGSNTEAFF | TGCAGCGTCCAAGGCTGGACGGGGAGTAACACTGAAGCTTTCTTT
TRBJ1-4 | . | TRBV5-7 | TRBD1 | CASSQGQDREKLFF | TGTGCCAGCAGCCAGGGACAGGACCGGGAAAAACTGTTTTTT
TRBJ2-1 | . | TRBV13 | TRBD1 | CASSPGGTGFNEQFF | TGTGCCAGCAGCCCCGGGGGGACAGGGTTCAATGAGCAGTTCTTC
TRBJ2-1 | . | TRBV11-2 | . | CASSSPYEQFF | TGTGCCAGCAGCTCCCCCTATGAGCAGTTCTTC
TRBJ2-7 | . | TRBV9 | . | CASSVGQGATYEQYF | TGTGCCAGCAGCGTAGGGCAGGGTGCAACCTACGAGCAGTACTTC
TRBJ1-3 | . | TRBV13 | . | CASSLQQGWNTIYF | TGTGCCAGCAGCCTGCAGCAGGGTTGGAACACCATATATTTT
TRBJ2-7 | . | TRBV4-2 | TRBD1 | CASSPLTGSISYEQYF | TGTGCCAGCAGCCCCTTGACAGGGTCAATATCCTACGAGCAGTACTTC
TRBJ2-7 | . | TRBV19 | TRBD1 | CASSSAGTGLEQYF | TGTGCCAGTAGTAGTGCCGGGACAGGGTTGGAGCAGTACTTC
TRBJ2-7 | . | TRBV12-2 | . | CASRWPGTYEQYF | TGTGCAAGTCGCTGGCCCGGGACTTACGAGCAGTACTTC
TRBJ1-2 | . | TRBV19 | . | CASSIGSHYGYTF | TGTGCCAGTAGTATAGGGAGTCACTATGGCTACACCTTC
TRBJ2-7 | . | TRBV20-1 | TRBD1 | CSAQRGPEQYF | TGCAGTGCTCAAAGGGGGCCCGAGCAGTACTTC
TRBJ1-3 | . | TRBV7-2 | . | CASRPNRPGNTIYF | TGTGCCAGCAGGCCAAACAGGCCTGGAAACACCATATATTTT
TRBJ2-1 | once | TRBV14 | TRBD2 | CASTGTGTRTWDEQFF | TGTGCCAGCACCGGAACCGGGACTAGAACCTGGGATGAGCAGTTCTTC
TRBJ1-2 | . | TRBV6-5 | TRBD1 | CASRPRTGAYGYTF | TGTGCCAGCAGACCTAGGACAGGGGCCTATGGCTACACCTTC
TRBJ1-1 | . | TRBV5-4 | . | CASSYKYQVDTEAFF | TGTGCCAGCAGCTACAAATACCAGGTGGACACTGAAGCTTTCTTT
TRBJ2-7 | . | TRBV7-8 | TRBD2 | CASSLGGGSYEQYF | TGTGCCAGCAGCTTAGGGGGGGGATCCTACGAGCAGTACTTC
TRBJ2-1 | . | TRBV9 | . | CASSVAGGGGDEQFF | TGTGCCAGCAGCGTAGCAGGGGGCGGGGGGGATGAGCAGTTCTTC
TRBJ2-1 | once | TRBV19 | TRBD1 | CASRIGTAVYNEQFF | TGTGCCAGTAGGATCGGGACAGCCGTATACAATGAGCAGTTCTTC
TRBJ2-1 | . | TRBV11-2 | . | CASSLGPSVYNEQFF | TGTGCCAGCAGCTTAGGGCCTAGCGTGTACAATGAGCAGTTCTTC
TRBJ1-4 | once | TRBV14 | . | CASSQDYTGLDEKLFF | TGTGCCAGCAGCCAAGATTACACAGGGCTGGATGAAAAACTGTTTTTT
TRBJ2-7 | . | TRBV5-4 | TRBD2 | CASSPGLAGYEQYF | TGTGCCAGCAGCCCGGGACTAGCGGGCTACGAGCAGTACTTC
TRBJ2-3 | . | TRBV27 | . | CASSSPAPAGIDTQYF | TGTGCCAGCAGTTCCCCCGCCCCTGCGGGAATCGATACGCAGTATTTT
TRBJ2-1 | . | TRBV9 | . | CASSVALGWGPRGNEQFF | TGTGCCAGCAGCGTAGCATTAGGATGGGGGCCACGGGGCAATGAGCAGTTCTTC
TRBJ1-1 | . | TRBV5-8 | TRBD1 | CASSLTSGTGGTEAFF | TGTGCCAGCAGCTTGACCTCCGGGACAGGGGGGACTGAAGCTTTCTTT
TRBJ2-5 | . | TRBV4-3 | . | CASSPGGRGWETQYF | TGCGCCAGCAGCCCCGGGGGGCGAGGCTGGGAGACCCAGTACTTC
TRBJ2-7 | . | TRBV18 | TRBD2 | CASSPPGASGTYEQYF | TGTGCCAGCTCACCACCCGGGGCTAGCGGCACCTACGAGCAGTACTTC
TRBJ1-4 | . | TRBV12-5 | . | CASGHGSATNEKLFF | TGTGCTAGTGGCCATGGGAGTGCAACTAATGAAAAACTGTTTTTT
TRBJ1-2 | . | TRBV29-1 | . | CSVESGRNYGYTF | TGCAGCGTTGAATCAGGGAGGAACTATGGCTACACCTTC
TRBJ2-3 | . | TRBV30 | . | CAWSDRADTQYF | TGTGCCTGGAGTGATCGGGCAGATACGCAGTATTTT
TRBJ2-1 | . | TRBV11-2 | . | CASSLIDEQFF | TGTGCCAGCAGCCTAATCGATGAGCAGTTCTTC
TRBJ2-4 | . | TRBV25-1 | TRBD2 | CASSVRVLGREGNIQYF | TGTGCCAGCAGTGTAAGAGTTTTAGGGCGGGAGGGGAACATTCAGTACTTC
TRBJ2-2 | . | TRBV19 | . | CASSIRDSNTGELFF | TGTGCCAGTAGTATCAGGGATTCAAACACCGGGGAGCTGTTTTTT
TRBJ2-2 | . | TRBV27 | . | CATQGSTGELFF | TGTGCCACTCAGGGGTCCACCGGGGAGCTGTTTTTT